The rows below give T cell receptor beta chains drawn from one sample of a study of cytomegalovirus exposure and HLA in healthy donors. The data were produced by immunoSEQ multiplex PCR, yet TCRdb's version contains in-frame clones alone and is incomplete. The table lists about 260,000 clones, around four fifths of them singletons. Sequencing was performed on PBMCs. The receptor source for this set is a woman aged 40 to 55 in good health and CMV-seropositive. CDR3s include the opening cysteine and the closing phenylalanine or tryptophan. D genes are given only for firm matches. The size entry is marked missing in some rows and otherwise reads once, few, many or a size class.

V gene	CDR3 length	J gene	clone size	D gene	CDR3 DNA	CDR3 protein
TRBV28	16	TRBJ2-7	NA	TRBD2	TGTGCCAGCAGTTTGTGGGCGGGGGGGAGCTCCTACGAGCAGTACTTC	CASSLWAGGSSYEQYF
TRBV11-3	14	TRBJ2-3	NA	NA	TGTGCCAGCAGCTTAGCTACCCGGCTAGCTTTACCGTATTTT	CASSLATRLALPYF
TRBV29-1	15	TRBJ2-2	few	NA	TGCAGCGTTAACCTTAGAATGGAGGGCACCGGGGAGCTGTTTTTT	CSVNLRMEGTGELFF
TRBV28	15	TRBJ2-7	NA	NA	TGTGCCAGCAGTTCAGGGTCGTCGACGGACTACGAGCAGTACTTC	CASSSGSSTDYEQYF
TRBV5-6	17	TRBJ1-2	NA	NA	TGTGCCAGCAGCCCCACCGGACTGGACTTCTTCAACTATGGCTACACCTTC	CASSPTGLDFFNYGYTF
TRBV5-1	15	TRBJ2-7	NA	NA	TGCGCCAGCAGCTTGCTCGCGGCTCCTTCCTACGAGCAGTACTTC	CASSLLAAPSYEQYF
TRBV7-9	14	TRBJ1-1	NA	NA	TGTGCCAGCAGCCCCCCCGACAGGAACACTGAAGCTTTCTTT	CASSPPDRNTEAFF
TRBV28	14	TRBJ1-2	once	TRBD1	TGTGCCAGCAGATCCGGGACAGGGTCCTATGGCTACACCTTC	CASRSGTGSYGYTF
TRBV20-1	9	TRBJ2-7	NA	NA	TGCAGTGCTAGAGATGCTGAGGACTTC	CSARDAEDF
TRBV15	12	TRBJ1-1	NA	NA	TGTGCCACCAAGGGGGTGAACACTGAAGCTTTCTTT	CATKGVNTEAFF
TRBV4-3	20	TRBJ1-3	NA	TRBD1	TGCGCCAGCAGCCAAGATAATCCACCCACGACAGGGGGGGGTGGAAACACCATATATTTT	CASSQDNPPTTGGGGNTIYF
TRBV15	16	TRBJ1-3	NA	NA	TGTGCCACCAGCAGAGGGTACCAGGGAAGGCCGGACACCATATATTTT	CATSRGYQGRPDTIYF
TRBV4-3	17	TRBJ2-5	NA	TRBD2	TGCGCCAGCAGCCAAGATCTGGGAGGACTAGTTGAAGGGACCCAGTACTTC	CASSQDLGGLVEGTQYF
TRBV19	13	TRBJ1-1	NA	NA	TGTGCCAGTAGTATAAGAGAGAACACTGAAGCTTTCTTT	CASSIRENTEAFF
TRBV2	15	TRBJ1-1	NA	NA	TGTGCCAGCAGTGAACAGGCAGGGATGAACACTGAAGCTTTCTTT	CASSEQAGMNTEAFF
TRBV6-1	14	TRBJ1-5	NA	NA	TGTGCCAGCAGTGCATCAGGGATGGGGCAGCCCCAGCATTTT	CASSASGMGQPQHF
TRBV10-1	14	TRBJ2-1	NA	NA	TGCGCCAGCAGTGACGGGGAGAGGAGGAATGAGCAGTTCTTC	CASSDGERRNEQFF
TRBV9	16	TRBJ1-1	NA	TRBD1	TGTGCCAGCAGCGAACTCGGGGACAGGGTCGGTGCTGAAGCTTTCTTT	CASSELGDRVGAEAFF
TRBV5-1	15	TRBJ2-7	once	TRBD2	TGCGCCAGCAGCTTGGGGGCTAGCGGAACCTACGAGCAGTACTTC	CASSLGASGTYEQYF
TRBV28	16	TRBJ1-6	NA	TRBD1	TGTGCCAGCAAGGGGGCAGTGAGCTCCTATAATTCACCCCTCCACTTT	CASKGAVSSYNSPLHF
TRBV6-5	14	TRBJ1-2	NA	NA	TGTGCCAGCAGCCGGGGACAAAATAACTATGGCTACACCTTC	CASSRGQNNYGYTF
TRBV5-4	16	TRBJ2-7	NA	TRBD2	TGTGCCAGCAGCTCTCGGACTAGCGGGAGGATCCACGAGCAGTACTTC	CASSSRTSGRIHEQYF
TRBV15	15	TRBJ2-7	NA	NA	TGTGCCACCAGCAGAGTCCCAGGGCTGCCCGACGAGCAGTACTTC	CATSRVPGLPDEQYF
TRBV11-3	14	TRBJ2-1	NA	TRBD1	TGTGCCAGCAGCCGGGACAGGGGGCTCAATGAGCAGTTCTTC	CASSRDRGLNEQFF
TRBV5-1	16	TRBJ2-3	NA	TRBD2	TGCGCCAGCAGCTCGGTGGCTAGCGGACGCACAGATACGCAGTATTTT	CASSSVASGRTDTQYF
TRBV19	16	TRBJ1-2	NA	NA	TGTGCCAGTAGTATCTGGGCGACAGGAGCTAACTATGGCTACACCTTC	CASSIWATGANYGYTF
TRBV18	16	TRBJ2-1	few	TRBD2	TGTGCCAGCTCACCATCGACTAGCCTAGAGCGGATTGAGCAGTTCTTC	CASSPSTSLERIEQFF
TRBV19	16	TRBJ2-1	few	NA	TGTGCCAGTAGTAGCCGGGACTTCGGCCAGCACAATGAGCAGTTCTTC	CASSSRDFGQHNEQFF
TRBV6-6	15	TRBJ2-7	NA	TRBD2	TGTGCCAGCAGTAAACTAGCGGGAGGGCCCTACGAGCAGTACTTC	CASSKLAGGPYEQYF
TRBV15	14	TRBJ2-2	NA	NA	TGTGCCACCAGCTCCAGGGGGGAGCCCGGGGAGCTGTTTTTT	CATSSRGEPGELFF
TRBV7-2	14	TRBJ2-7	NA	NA	TGTGCCAGCAGCTTAGATCCCCGGGCCTACGAGCAGTACTTC	CASSLDPRAYEQYF
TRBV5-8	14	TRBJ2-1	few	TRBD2	TGTGCCAGCAGCTTGGGGCTAGCGGGCTGGGAGCAGTTCTTC	CASSLGLAGWEQFF
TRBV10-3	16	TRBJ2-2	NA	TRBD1	TGTGCCATCAGTCCCATCGACAGGGCTGACACCGGGGAGCTGTTTTTT	CAISPIDRADTGELFF
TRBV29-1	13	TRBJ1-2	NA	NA	TGCAGCGTTGAGTCTTCCCCTTCCTATGGCTACACCTTC	CSVESSPSYGYTF
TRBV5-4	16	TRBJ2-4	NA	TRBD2	TGTGCCAGCAGCCCCAGAGCGGGGGGGGTGGAAAACATTCAGTACTTC	CASSPRAGGVENIQYF
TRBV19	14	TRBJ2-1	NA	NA	TGTGCCAGTAGTCCATCGGACTGGTACAATGAGCAGTTCTTC	CASSPSDWYNEQFF
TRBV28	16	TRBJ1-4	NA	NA	TGTGCCAGCAGTCTTAGAGACAGTGCTTTCAGGCAAAAACTGTTTTTT	CASSLRDSAFRQKLFF
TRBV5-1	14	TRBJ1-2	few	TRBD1	TGCGCCAGCAGCTTGGGCCAGGGGGCCTATGGCTACACCTTC	CASSLGQGAYGYTF
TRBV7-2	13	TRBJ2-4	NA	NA	TGTGCCAGCAGCTCACTAGCCAAAAACATTCAGTACTTC	CASSSLAKNIQYF
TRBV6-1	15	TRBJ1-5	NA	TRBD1	TGTGCCAGCAGTGGAGACAGGGTCCCCAATCAGCCCCAGCATTTT	CASSGDRVPNQPQHF
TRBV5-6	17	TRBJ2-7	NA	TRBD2	TGTGCCAGCAGCCCTCCGGGACTAGCGGGAGGGCAGAACGAGCAGTACTTC	CASSPPGLAGGQNEQYF
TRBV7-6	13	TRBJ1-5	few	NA	TGTGCCAGCAGCTTTAATAGCAATCAGCCCCAGCATTTT	CASSFNSNQPQHF
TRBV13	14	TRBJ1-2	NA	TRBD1	TGTGCCAGCAGCTCGGGACAGGGGGCTGCTGGCTACACCTTC	CASSSGQGAAGYTF
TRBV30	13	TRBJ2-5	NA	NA	TGTGCCTGGACATACGGTCTTTCGAGGGAGCAGTACTTC	CAWTYGLSREQYF
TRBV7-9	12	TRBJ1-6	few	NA	TGTGCCAGCAGCTTACCCTACTCACCCCTCCACTTT	CASSLPYSPLHF
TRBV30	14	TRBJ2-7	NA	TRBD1	TGTGCCTGGCCGGGACAGGGAGCCCTCGGCGAGCAGTACTTC	CAWPGQGALGEQYF
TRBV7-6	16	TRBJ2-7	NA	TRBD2	TGTGCCAGCAGCTTAGCGGCCACTAGCGGTTCCTACGAGCAGTACTTC	CASSLAATSGSYEQYF